The source of this T cell receptor beta chain is a study of blood T cell repertoires in COVID-19 (TCRdb year 2020). About the investigation overall: Collaborator samples came from the United States, Italy and Spain and covered acute and convalescent phases of COVID-19. Subjects who had been exposed to COVID-19, were actively infected with it, or had recovered from it provided the deeply sampled blood TCRbeta repertoires that made up the dataset. The repertoires were released in a freely available public database intended as a resource for research on the immune response to SARS-CoV-2. The material from the prospective study consisted of cDNA or gDNA derived from T cells, B-cell-depleted T cells, or PBMCs. Nearly every sample came with metadata listing a de-identified subject ID, COVID-19 status, age in years and sex. Samples were obtained from the ongoing ImmuneRACE study (first 160 participants) and from some 1,300 subjects provided by 6 global collaborators. Where available, HLA class I and class II types were obtained from metadata supplied by the sample provider rather than from assay-based typing.

Broader findings and caveats from the paper: The quantity of clinical and demographic metadata differed by source and by participant and was supplied without curation.

This clone was seen a single time. No cognate antigen has been identified for it. Per-nucleotide qualities are absent, and no much larger clonotype sits a single base away. Whole blood was collected in K2EDTA tubes by collaborating institutions according to the institutions' own protocols. For TCRbeta analysis, collaborator samples were shipped as frozen whole blood, as isolated PBMCs, or as DNA extracted from either sample type. The immunoSEQ Assay, a bias-controlled multiplex PCR, was used to amplify TCRbeta CDR3 regions from genomic DNA. On the authors' methods: The number of nucleated cells in each sample was estimated from the amplification of reference gene primers within the assay. Sequence reads were collapsed and filtered to measure the absolute abundance of every unique TCRbeta CDR3 rearrangement. For each sample, productive Simpson clonality was calculated as the square root of Simpson's diversity index over productive rearrangements. What TCRdb holds here is the immuneACCESS table cut down to in-frame rearrangements. Part of the clones is not present; checked against another copy, under half of the missing clones reflect an unresolved V gene, and the others are unexplained. V, J and clone size are taken as reported in that table, and D and trimming were inferred from the DNA itself. The sample records 67,000 or so clones, about four fifths of which are singletons. The ten largest clones represent more than 0.7% of the sample.

Trimming at the junction amounts to 4 bases on V and 6 bases on J, and the germline ends lie 13 bases apart. Per the germline V gene (reference sequence), LGHDT is the CDR1 and YNNKEL is the CDR2. The CDR3 spans 14 residues, from the cysteine through the phenylalanine. Solely the CDR3 DNA is kept, with 42 bases framed from the first base. This TCR derives from a woman in her 70s with acute or convalescent COVID-19. In this chain, TRBV3-1 (or the pseudogene TRBV3-2) is recombined with TRBJ1-5, with no confidently assigned D gene. The sample taken for sequencing was peripheral blood. The CDR3 sequence is CASSLRVRGQPQHF. The DNA reads as follows: TGTGCCAGCAGCCTTAGGGTTCGGGGTCAGCCCCAGCATTTT.